This T cell receptor (beta chain) was recorded in a study of blood T cells in healthy people across ages. Study outcomes and limitations: Comparison with aged donors showed that long-lived donors had more naive CD4+ cells and higher diversity.

Together with a sample-barcoded 5' primer, a J-beta primer mix was included in a second PCR lasting roughly 7 to 11 cycles. Each CDR3 protein is one row after TCRdb ran MiXCR on the 5' RACE reads. Here the sample spans 700,000 to 850,000 distinct CDR3 sequences, about 55% being singletons. With 8 bases removed from V and 6 bases from J, the gap between germline ends came to 14 bases. Per the germline V gene, CDR1 is ENHRY and CDR2 is SYGVKD. The CDR3 runs 13 residues. Each donor had approximately 10 milliliters of peripheral blood drawn. The amount of total RNA extracted per sample was at least 5 micrograms. A remark on this clonotype: What it binds is unknown.

Sequenced input: blood. This receptor was obtained from an older man in good health. The chain links TRBV10-3 to TRBJ2-1, with a weak D call TRBD2 (5 bases). CDR3 sequence (DNA): TGTGCCATCCGGGGAGAAAGCCGCAATGAGCAGTTCTTC. Translation: CAIRGESRNEQFF.